The entry that follows covers one T cell receptor beta chain sequence. This sample is part of a study of blood T cell repertoires in COVID-19. Study details: Acute and convalescent COVID-19 specimens originated in the United States, Italy and Spain.

Deletions cut 4 bases from V and 1 base from J, with 10 bases between. This CDR3 has 15 residues. The V gene's germline CDR1 is MGHRA and CDR2 YSYEKL. Profiling relied on immunoSEQ multiplex PCR, and the TCRdb table lists in-frame clones only, not all of them. The table records hundreds of thousands of clones, 70% to 90% of them present only once. The receptor's source is a woman between 18 and 30 years old with acute COVID-19. The chain carries TRBV4-1 and TRBJ2-2; tentatively, D is TRBD1 (5 bases). Sequences were obtained from PBMCs or T cells enriched from blood (not recorded which). CDR3 protein: CASSPDQGNTGELFF. The DNA of the CDR3 is TGCGCCAGCAGCCCCGATCAGGGGAACACCGGGGAGCTGTTTTTT.